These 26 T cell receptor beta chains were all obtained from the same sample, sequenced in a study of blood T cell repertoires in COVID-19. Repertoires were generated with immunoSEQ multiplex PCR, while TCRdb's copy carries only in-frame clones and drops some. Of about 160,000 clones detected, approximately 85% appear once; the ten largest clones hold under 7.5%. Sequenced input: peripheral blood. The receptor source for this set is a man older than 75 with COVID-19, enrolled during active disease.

CDR3 DNA: TGTGCCATCAGTGAAGGGAAGCGGGTCAATCAGCCCCAGCATTTT. It codes for CAISEGKRVNQPQHF. This chain connects TRBV10-3 to TRBJ1-5; D not resolved. Deletions cut 3 bases from V and 3 bases from J, with 12 bases between. This CDR3 region has 15 residues. Germline CDR1 and CDR2: ENHRY and SYGVKD.

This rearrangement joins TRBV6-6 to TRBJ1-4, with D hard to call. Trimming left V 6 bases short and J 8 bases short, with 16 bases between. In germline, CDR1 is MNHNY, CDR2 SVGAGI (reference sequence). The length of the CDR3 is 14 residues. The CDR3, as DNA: TGTGCCAGCAGGGACTCGGGGTTAGGGGAAAAACTGTTTTTT. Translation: CASRDSGLGEKLFF.

The CDR3 spells CASSPGGADGEQYF. CDR3 DNA sequence: TGCGCCAGCAGCCCGGGGGGGGCGGATGGCGAGCAGTACTTC. This chain uses TRBV5-1 with TRBJ2-7, with 8 bases lining up with TRBD2. Germline trimming cut 4 bases from V and 6 bases from J; bases unmatched to any gene: 9. The V gene's germline CDR1 is SGHRS and CDR2 YFSETQ. The CDR3 runs 14 residues.

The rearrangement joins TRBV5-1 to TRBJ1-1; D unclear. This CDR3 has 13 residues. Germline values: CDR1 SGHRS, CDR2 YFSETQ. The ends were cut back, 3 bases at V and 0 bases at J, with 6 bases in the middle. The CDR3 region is CASSSLVNTEAFF. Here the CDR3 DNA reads TGCGCCAGCAGCTCTTTAGTGAACACTGAAGCTTTCTTT.

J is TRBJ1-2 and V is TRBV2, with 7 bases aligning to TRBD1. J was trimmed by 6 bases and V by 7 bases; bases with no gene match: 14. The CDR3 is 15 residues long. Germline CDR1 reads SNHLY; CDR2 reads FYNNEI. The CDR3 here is CASTRKFAGGNGYTF. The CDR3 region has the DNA TGTGCCAGCACCCGAAAGTTTGCAGGGGGAAATGGCTACACCTTC.

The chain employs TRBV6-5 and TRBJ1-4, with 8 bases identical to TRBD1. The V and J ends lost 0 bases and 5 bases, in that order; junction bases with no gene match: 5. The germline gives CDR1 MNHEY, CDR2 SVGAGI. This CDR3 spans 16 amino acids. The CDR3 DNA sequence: TGTGCCAGCAGTTACTCGGTTTACAGGGGGAATGAAAAACTGTTTTTT. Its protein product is CASSYSVYRGNEKLFF.

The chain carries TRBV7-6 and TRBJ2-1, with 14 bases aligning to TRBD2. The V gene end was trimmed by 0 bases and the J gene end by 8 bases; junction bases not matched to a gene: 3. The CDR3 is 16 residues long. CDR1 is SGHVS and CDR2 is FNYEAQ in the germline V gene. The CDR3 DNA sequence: TGTGCCAGCAGCTTAGCGACTAGCGGGGGGGGGTATGAGCAGTTCTTC. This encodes CASSLATSGGGYEQFF. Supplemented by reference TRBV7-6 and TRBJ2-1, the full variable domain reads GAGVSQSPRYKVTKRGQDVALRCDPISGHVSLYWYRQALGQGPEFLTYFNYEAQQDKSGLPNDRFSAERPEGSISTLTIQRTEQRDSAMYRCASSLATSGGGYEQFFGPGTRLTVL.

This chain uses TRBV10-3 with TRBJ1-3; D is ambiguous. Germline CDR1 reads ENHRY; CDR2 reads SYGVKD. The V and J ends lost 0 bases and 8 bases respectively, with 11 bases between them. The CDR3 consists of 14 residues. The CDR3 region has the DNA TGTGCCATCAGTGAGTCGGACCGCGGGGACACCATATATTTT. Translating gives CAISESDRGDTIYF.

In nucleotides, the CDR3 is TGTGCCAGCAGCGTAGGTGCGGCTAACACTGAAGCTTTCTTT. It translates to CASSVGAANTEAFF. The chain uses TRBV9 and TRBJ1-1; no clear D gene. The CDR3 totals 14 residues. Germline CDR1 SGDLS, CDR2 YYNGEE. V was clipped by 0 bases and J by 2 bases, with 8 bases between them.

CDR3: CASSYRGRNTEAFF. The DNA of the CDR3 is TGTGCCAGCAGTTACAGGGGCAGGAACACTGAAGCTTTCTTT. The chain couples TRBV6-2 or TRBV6-3 to TRBJ1-1, with D perhaps TRBD1 (5 bases). Trimming stripped 2 bases from V and 1 base from J, with 8 bases between. This CDR3 is built from 14 residues. Germline CDR1 is MNHEY and CDR2 is SVGEGT.

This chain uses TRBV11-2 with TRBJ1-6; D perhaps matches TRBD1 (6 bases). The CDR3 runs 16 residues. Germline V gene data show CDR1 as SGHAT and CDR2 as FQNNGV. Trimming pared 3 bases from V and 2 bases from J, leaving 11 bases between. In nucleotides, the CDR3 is TGTGCCAGCAGCTTCTCGACAGGAACCTATAATTCACCCCTCCACTTT. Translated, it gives CASSFSTGTYNSPLHF.

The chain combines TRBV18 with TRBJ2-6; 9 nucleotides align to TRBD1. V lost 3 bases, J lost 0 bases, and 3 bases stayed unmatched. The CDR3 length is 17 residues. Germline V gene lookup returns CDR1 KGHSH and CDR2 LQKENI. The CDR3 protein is CASSPWDRASGANVLTF. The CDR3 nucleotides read TGTGCCAGCTCACCTTGGGACAGGGCCTCTGGGGCCAACGTCCTGACTTTC.

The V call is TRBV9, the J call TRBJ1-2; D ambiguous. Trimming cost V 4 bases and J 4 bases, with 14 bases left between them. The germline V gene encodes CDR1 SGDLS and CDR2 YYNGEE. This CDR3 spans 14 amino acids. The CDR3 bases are TGTGCCAGCAGCTCCCGACTGATCGTCTATGGCTACACCTTC. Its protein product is CASSSRLIVYGYTF.

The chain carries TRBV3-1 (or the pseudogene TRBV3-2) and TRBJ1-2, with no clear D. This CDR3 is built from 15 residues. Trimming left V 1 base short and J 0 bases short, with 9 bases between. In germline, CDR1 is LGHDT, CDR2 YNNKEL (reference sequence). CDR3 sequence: CASSQGAGSNYGYTF. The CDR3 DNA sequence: TGTGCCAGCAGCCAAGGTGCGGGCTCTAACTATGGCTACACCTTC.

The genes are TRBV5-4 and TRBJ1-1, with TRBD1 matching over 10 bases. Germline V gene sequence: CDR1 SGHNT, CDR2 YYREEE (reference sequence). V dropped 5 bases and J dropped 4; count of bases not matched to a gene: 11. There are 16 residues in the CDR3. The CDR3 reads CASSSGTGERVTEAFF. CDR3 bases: TGTGCCAGCAGTTCCGGGACAGGGGAGAGGGTCACTGAAGCTTTCTTT.

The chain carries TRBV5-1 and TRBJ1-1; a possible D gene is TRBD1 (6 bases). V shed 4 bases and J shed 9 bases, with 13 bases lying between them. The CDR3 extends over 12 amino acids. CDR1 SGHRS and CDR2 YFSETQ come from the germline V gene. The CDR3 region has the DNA TGCGCCAGCAGCACCGCAACAGGGAAAGCTTTCTTT. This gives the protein CASSTATGKAFF.

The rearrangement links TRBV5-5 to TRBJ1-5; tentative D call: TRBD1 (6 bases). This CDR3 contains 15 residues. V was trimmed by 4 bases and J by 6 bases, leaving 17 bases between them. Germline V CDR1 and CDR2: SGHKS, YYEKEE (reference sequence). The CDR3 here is CASSPTLGAVQPQHF. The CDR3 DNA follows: TGTGCCAGCAGCCCGACGTTGGGGGCGGTTCAGCCCCAGCATTTT.

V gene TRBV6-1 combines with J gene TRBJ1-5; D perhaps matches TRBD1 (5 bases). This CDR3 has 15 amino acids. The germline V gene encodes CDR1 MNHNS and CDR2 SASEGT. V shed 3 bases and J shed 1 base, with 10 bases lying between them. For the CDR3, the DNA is TGTGCCAGCAGTGATGGCAGGACAAGCAATCAGCCCCAGCATTTT. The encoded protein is CASSDGRTSNQPQHF.

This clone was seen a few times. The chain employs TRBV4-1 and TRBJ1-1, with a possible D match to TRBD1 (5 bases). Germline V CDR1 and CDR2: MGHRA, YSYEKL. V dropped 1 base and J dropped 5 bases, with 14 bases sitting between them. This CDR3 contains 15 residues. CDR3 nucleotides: TGCGCCAGCAGCCAAGCTAGCGGGGCGGGGACTGAAGCTTTCTTT. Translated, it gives CASSQASGAGTEAFF.

The CDR3 here is CASSPEGNQPQHF. DNA for the CDR3: TGTGCCAGCTCACCGGAGGGGAATCAGCCCCAGCATTTT. This chain uses TRBV18 with TRBJ1-5; possibly TRBD1 for D (5 bases). The CDR3 has 13 residues. Trimming stripped 3 bases from V and 4 bases from J, with 7 bases between. CDR1 and CDR2 from the germline V gene are KGHSH and LQKENI.

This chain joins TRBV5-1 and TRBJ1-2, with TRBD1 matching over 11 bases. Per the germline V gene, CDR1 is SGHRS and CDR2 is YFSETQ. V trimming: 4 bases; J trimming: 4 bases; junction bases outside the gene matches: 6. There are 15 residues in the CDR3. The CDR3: CASSARTGGVYGYTF. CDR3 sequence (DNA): TGCGCCAGCAGCGCGCGGACAGGGGGCGTCTATGGCTACACCTTC.

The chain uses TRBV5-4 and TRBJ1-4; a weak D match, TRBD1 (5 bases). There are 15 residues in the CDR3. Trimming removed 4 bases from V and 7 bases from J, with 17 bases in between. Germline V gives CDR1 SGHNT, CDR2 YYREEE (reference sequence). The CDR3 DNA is TGTGCCAGCAGCATGGGGAGGGGCTGGGGTGAAAAACTGTTTTTT. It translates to CASSMGRGWGEKLFF.

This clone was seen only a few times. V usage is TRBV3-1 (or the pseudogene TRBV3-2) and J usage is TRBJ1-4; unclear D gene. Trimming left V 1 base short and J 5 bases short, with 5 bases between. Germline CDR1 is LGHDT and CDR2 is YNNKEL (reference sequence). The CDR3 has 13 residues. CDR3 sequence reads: CASSQVRNEKLFF. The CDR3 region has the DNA TGTGCCAGCAGCCAAGTTAGAAATGAAAAACTGTTTTTT.

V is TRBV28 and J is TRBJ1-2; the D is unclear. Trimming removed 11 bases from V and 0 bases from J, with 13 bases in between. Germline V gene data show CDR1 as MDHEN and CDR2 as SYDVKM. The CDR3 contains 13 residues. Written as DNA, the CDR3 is TGTGCCTCCCACCGGGGTACTAACTATGGCTACACCTTC. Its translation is CASHRGTNYGYTF.

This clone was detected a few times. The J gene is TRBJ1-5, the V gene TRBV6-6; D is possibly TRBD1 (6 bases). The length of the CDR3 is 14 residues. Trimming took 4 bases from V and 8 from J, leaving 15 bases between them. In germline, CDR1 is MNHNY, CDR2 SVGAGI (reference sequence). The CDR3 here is CASSLDSFGEPQHF. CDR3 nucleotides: TGTGCCAGCAGTTTGGACAGTTTCGGCGAGCCCCAGCATTTT.

The DNA for the CDR3 is TGTGCCAGCAGCCCGAGCGGGGGGCTCTCCAATGAGCAGTTCTTC. This gives the protein CASSPSGGLSNEQFF. The chain is built from TRBV9 and TRBJ2-1; 9 positions agree with TRBD2. The germline V gene has CDR1 SGDLS and CDR2 YYNGEE. This CDR3 has 15 residues. Losses at the gene ends were 4 bases for V and 6 bases for J; bases not matched to a gene: 8.